This is a list of T cell receptor beta chains from one sample in a study of T cell responses to AZD1222 COVID-19 vaccine. The repertoire was sequenced with immunoSEQ multiplex PCR; TCRdb's copy has only in-frame clones and lacks some. The sample shows 170,000 or so clones, 90% of them seen only once. Specimen: peripheral blood, collected on day 0 of AZD1222 vaccination. The receptor set was obtained from an adult in good health. The CDR3 runs from the conserved cysteine through the conserved F or W. D genes are given only for firm matches. The size field is filled for only some rows; it gives once, few, many or a size class.

v_call	clone_size	d_call	j_call	cdr3_nt	cdr3_aa
TRBV5-6	-	-	TRBJ1-6	TGTGCCAGCAGGCGGTCAACCTATAATTCACCCCTCCACTTT	CASRRSTYNSPLHF
TRBV7-2	-	TRBD1	TRBJ1-5	TGTGCCAGCAGCCCCGACAGGGACAGGCCCCAGCATTTT	CASSPDRDRPQHF
TRBV19	-	-	TRBJ2-7	TGTGCCAGTAGTATAGTCTCTCCATCCCTCGAGCAGTACTTC	CASSIVSPSLEQYF
TRBV6-5	-	TRBD2	TRBJ2-1	TGTGCAACAAGCGGGGGGAGCTACAATGAGCAGTTCTTC	CATSGGSYNEQFF
TRBV30	-	-	TRBJ1-3	TGTGCCTGGGACGCAGGGTCAGGTGGAAACACCATATATTTT	CAWDAGSGGNTIYF
TRBV5-4	-	-	TRBJ2-4	TGTGCCAGCAGCAACGGGAAATCAGCCAAAAACATTCAGTACTTC	CASSNGKSAKNIQYF
TRBV6-2/TRBV6-3	-	TRBD1	TRBJ1-1	TGTGCCAGCAGTTACGCGTCGGCAGGGGGGTACACTGAAGCTTTCTTT	CASSYASAGGYTEAFF
TRBV9	-	TRBD2	TRBJ2-7	TGTGCCAGCAGCCCCGGGACTAGCGGGGTATCCTACGAGCAGTACTTC	CASSPGTSGVSYEQYF
TRBV5-4	few	TRBD2	TRBJ2-7	TGTGCCAGCAGTGCGGGCGGGGGGACCTACGAGCAGTACTTC	CASSAGGGTYEQYF
TRBV19	-	-	TRBJ1-1	TGTGCCAGTACCCCCTCCCAACAGGGACTCACTGAAGCTTTCTTT	CASTPSQQGLTEAFF
TRBV19	-	-	TRBJ2-1	TGTGCCAGTAGTATGGGAGATTTCAATGAGCAGTTCTTC	CASSMGDFNEQFF
TRBV7-2	-	-	TRBJ2-5	TGTGCCAGCAGCTTAGTTAAAGAGACCCAGTACTTC	CASSLVKETQYF
TRBV5-4	-	-	TRBJ1-1	TGTGCCAGCAGGGACACTCGGTCCGCTGAAGCTTTCTTT	CASRDTRSAEAFF
TRBV5-1	-	TRBD2	TRBJ2-1	TGCGCCAGCAGCTTGGAGGGCGGGGGGCCCTACAATGAGCAGTTCTTC	CASSLEGGGPYNEQFF
TRBV3-1/TRBV3-2	-	TRBD1	TRBJ1-4	TGTGCCAGCAGCCAGCCTGGGACAGCAACTAATGAAAAGCTGTTTTTT	CASSQPGTATNEKLFF
TRBV18	-	TRBD1	TRBJ1-1	TGTGCCAGCTCACCACCACAGGGGCTGAACACTGAAGCTTTCTTT	CASSPPQGLNTEAFF
TRBV7-9	-	-	TRBJ2-2	TGTGCCAGCAGCTTAGCGGGGGGCACCGGGGAGCTGTTTTTT	CASSLAGGTGELFF
TRBV12-3/TRBV12-4	-	-	TRBJ1-2	TGTGCCAGCAGTTTAAGGAAGGACTATGGCTACACCTTC	CASSLRKDYGYTF
TRBV7-2	few	-	TRBJ2-2	TGTGCCAGCAGCTCCCCGGGGCTCAAAAACACCGGGGAGCTGTTTTTT	CASSSPGLKNTGELFF
TRBV6-2/TRBV6-3	-	-	TRBJ2-7	TGTGCCAGCAGTTACGGACAGATATCCTACGAGCAGTACTTC	CASSYGQISYEQYF
TRBV9	-	TRBD1	TRBJ2-7	TGTGCCAGCAGCGTAGGGACAGGGGGCTACTACGAGCAGTACTTC	CASSVGTGGYYEQYF
TRBV27	-	-	TRBJ1-1	TGTGCCAGCAGTTTTCAGTCCAGCACTGAAGCTTTCTTT	CASSFQSSTEAFF
TRBV5-5	-	-	TRBJ1-5	TGTGCCAGCAGCTTGGCTCGGGCGGGCAATCAGCCCCAGCATTTT	CASSLARAGNQPQHF
TRBV4-2	-	-	TRBJ2-7	TGTGCCAGCAGCCAAGAGGCGTTCTACGAGCAGTACTTC	CASSQEAFYEQYF
TRBV9	-	-	TRBJ2-3	TGTGCCAGCAGCGTAGGTACAGGTCATAGCACAGATACGCAGTATTTT	CASSVGTGHSTDTQYF
TRBV6-2/TRBV6-3	once	-	TRBJ2-5	TGTGCCAGCAGTTACGGGGTGGGGACCCAGTACTTC	CASSYGVGTQYF
TRBV19	-	-	TRBJ1-4	TGTGCCAGTAGTATAGGGGGGGCGACTAATGAAAAACTGTTTTTT	CASSIGGATNEKLFF
TRBV18	-	-	TRBJ2-3	TGTGCCAGCTCACCGGACAGAAGCACAGATACGCAGTATTTT	CASSPDRSTDTQYF
TRBV2	-	TRBD1	TRBJ1-2	TGTGCCAGCAGTGCGGGGACAGGGGGGAACTATGGCTACACCTTC	CASSAGTGGNYGYTF
TRBV6-5	-	TRBD1	TRBJ2-2	TGTGCCAGCAGGAAGGACAGGGGCTCCACCGGGGAGCTGTTTTTT	CASRKDRGSTGELFF
TRBV6-2/TRBV6-3	-	TRBD2	TRBJ2-7	TGTGCCAGCAGTCATCCGGGACTAGCGGGCCTCGAGCAGTACTTC	CASSHPGLAGLEQYF
TRBV7-9	-	-	TRBJ2-1	TGTGCCAGCAGCGACATTTTCGGTTGGGGGGGCGATGAGCAGTTCTTC	CASSDIFGWGGDEQFF
TRBV5-1	-	-	TRBJ1-4	TGCGCCAGCAAACAGGACTCACCGGGGATTAATGAAAAACTGTTTTTT	CASKQDSPGINEKLFF
TRBV7-3	-	TRBD2	TRBJ2-1	TGTGCCAGCAGCCCCGCGCGGGGGGCGCGAAATGAGCAGTTCTTC	CASSPARGARNEQFF
TRBV18	-	-	TRBJ2-7	TGTGCCAGCTCCCCCCCGGGACTCTACGAGCAGTACTTC	CASSPPGLYEQYF
TRBV5-6	-	-	TRBJ2-7	TGTGCCAGCAGCTCTATTCCGGATGCGTCCGAGCAGTACTTC	CASSSIPDASEQYF
TRBV10-3	-	-	TRBJ1-6	TGTGCCATCACCGGGTCGCCGTATAATTCACCCCTCCACTTT	CAITGSPYNSPLHF
TRBV7-6	-	TRBD1	TRBJ1-3	TGTGCCAGCAGCTTTTCTCCAGGGGGCACTGGAAACACCATATATTTT	CASSFSPGGTGNTIYF
TRBV29-1	-	-	TRBJ1-3	TGCAGCGTTGAAGTAGGAAACACCATATATTTT	CSVEVGNTIYF
TRBV5-4	-	-	TRBJ1-3	TGTGCCAGCAGCTCGCGGGTGTCTGGAAACACCATATATTTT	CASSSRVSGNTIYF
TRBV9	-	-	TRBJ2-2	TGTGCCAGCAGCGAGCACCCCGGGGAGCTGTTTTTT	CASSEHPGELFF
TRBV5-4	-	TRBD1	TRBJ1-2	TGTGCCAGCAGCTCGACTCCGGGACAGGGATCTGGCTACACCTTC	CASSSTPGQGSGYTF
TRBV12-3/TRBV12-4	once	TRBD1	TRBJ1-1	TGTGCCAGCAGCTTGACAGGGGAAGCTTTCTTT	CASSLTGEAFF
TRBV7-2	once	TRBD1	TRBJ2-1	TGTGCCAGCAGCCGGACAGGGGGCTATGTGTATGAGCAGTTCTTC	CASSRTGGYVYEQFF
TRBV7-2	once	-	TRBJ2-7	TGTGCCAGCAGCTTAAATCCCGGGGGAGAGCAGTACTTC	CASSLNPGGEQYF
TRBV27	-	-	TRBJ1-2	TGTGCCAGCAGAAAAACGGACCTTGACCGGGCTTACAAGAATGGCTACACCTTC	CASRKTDLDRAYKNGYTF
TRBV3-1/TRBV3-2	-	-	TRBJ1-1	TGTGCCAGCAGCCCATACAGGGAGAACACTGAAGCTTTCTTT	CASSPYRENTEAFF
TRBV5-4	-	-	TRBJ2-7	TGTGCCAGCAGCCGGACGGTGGGGGGCGTGAAGTGGTACGAGCAGTACTTC	CASSRTVGGVKWYEQYF
TRBV11-2	-	TRBD1	TRBJ1-1	TGTGCCAGCAGCCTACCTCAGGGGGCATTGACTGAAGCTTTCTTT	CASSLPQGALTEAFF
TRBV4-3	-	-	TRBJ1-4	TGCGCCAGCAGCCAAGATGCCGCAACTAATGAAAAACTGTTTTTT	CASSQDAATNEKLFF
TRBV7-3	-	TRBD2	TRBJ2-1	TGTGCCAGCAGCTTAAGTGGGCTAGCGGGGGGACCATACAATGAGCAGTTCTTC	CASSLSGLAGGPYNEQFF
TRBV2	-	TRBD1	TRBJ1-2	TGTGCCAGCAGTGCAGGCGGAAACAGGGGCTATGGCTACACCTTC	CASSAGGNRGYGYTF
TRBV7-2	once	-	TRBJ1-1	TGTGCCAGCAGCTCCTTAGGGGTCATGAACACTGAAGCTTTCTTT	CASSSLGVMNTEAFF
TRBV6-5	many	TRBD1	TRBJ2-7	TGTGCCAGCAGACCGGGACAGGGCTACGAGCAGTACTTC	CASRPGQGYEQYF
TRBV19	-	-	TRBJ2-7	TGTGCCAGTAGTATCGGGGCAGACTCCTACGAGCAGTACTTC	CASSIGADSYEQYF
TRBV5-5	-	-	TRBJ1-1	TGTGCCAGCAGCTTGGGAGGGGATATCAACACTGAAGCTTTCTTT	CASSLGGDINTEAFF